The rows below give T cell receptor beta chains drawn from one sample of a study of shared clonotypes between healthy human individuals. TCRdb keeps only in-frame clones here, not all; method: immunoSEQ multiplex PCR. The repertoire holds over a million clones, roughly 96% seen once, with approximately 1.1% in the top ten. The sample consisted of naive CD4+ T cells sorted from blood. All receptors come from a man aged 25-40 years in good health. CDR3s include the opening cysteine and the closing phenylalanine or tryptophan. D genes are given only for firm matches. Clone size is not always given. Where it is, it says once, few, many or a class for expanded clones.

v_call	j_call	d_call	clone_size	cdr3_aa	cdr3_nt
TRBV9	TRBJ1-4	TRBD1	.	CASSVAPDRDEKLFF	TGTGCCAGCAGCGTAGCCCCGGACAGGGATGAAAAACTGTTTTTT
TRBV7-9	TRBJ1-1	TRBD1	.	CASSLGGRGPGEAFF	TGTGCCAGCAGCTTAGGTGGCAGGGGGCCCGGCGAAGCTTTCTTT
TRBV2	TRBJ1-2	TRBD1	.	CASSLRPGQAYGYTF	TGTGCCAGCAGTCTACGCCCGGGACAGGCCTATGGCTACACCTTC
TRBV5-1	TRBJ2-3	TRBD1	.	CASSASRGTGGTDTQYF	TGCGCCAGCAGCGCCTCTCGTGGGACAGGGGGCACAGATACGCAGTATTTT
TRBV6-6	TRBJ1-3	TRBD1	.	CASSSTGSSGNTIYF	TGTGCCAGCAGTTCGACAGGGAGCTCTGGAAACACCATATATTTT
TRBV2	TRBJ1-1	.	.	CASSEFQEGAFF	TGTGCCAGCAGTGAGTTCCAGGAGGGGGCTTTCTTT
TRBV19	TRBJ2-7	TRBD2	.	CASSTRLAPSYEQYF	TGTGCCAGTAGTACCAGACTAGCGCCTTCCTACGAGCAGTACTTC
TRBV10-2	TRBJ2-1	.	.	CASSEDPFLPSYSQFF	TGCGCCAGCAGTGAGGACCCGTTTTTACCCAGCTACTCCCAGTTCTTC
TRBV10-3	TRBJ1-1	.	.	CAIRGGLWTEAFF	TGTGCCATCAGAGGGGGGCTGTGGACTGAAGCTTTCTTT
TRBV5-4	TRBJ2-5	TRBD1	.	CASSEGQRKETQYF	TGTGCCAGCAGCGAGGGACAGAGAAAAGAGACCCAGTACTTC
TRBV5-1	TRBJ2-2	.	.	CASSSTGGANTGELFF	TGCGCCAGCAGCTCGACCGGGGGCGCGAACACCGGGGAGCTGTTTTTT
TRBV5-4	TRBJ1-4	.	.	CASSSYATDEKLFF	TGTGCCAGCAGCTCATATGCGACAGATGAAAAACTGTTTTTT
TRBV6-1	TRBJ2-1	TRBD1	.	CASSTGGSYNEQFF	TGTGCCAGCAGTACAGGGGGATCCTACAATGAGCAGTTCTTC
TRBV28	TRBJ2-1	.	.	CASSPPRFYNEQFF	TGTGCCAGCAGCCCTCCCAGGTTCTACAATGAGCAGTTCTTC
TRBV7-9	TRBJ2-1	TRBD2	.	CASSPGLANYNEQFF	TGTGCCAGCAGCCCGGGACTAGCAAACTACAATGAGCAGTTCTTC
TRBV9	TRBJ2-5	.	.	CASSVEEKETQYF	TGTGCCAGCAGCGTAGAGGAGAAAGAGACCCAGTACTTC
TRBV27	TRBJ2-5	.	.	CASNGPGAGGLETQYF	TGTGCCAGCAATGGCCCCGGGGCCGGGGGTTTGGAGACCCAGTACTTC
TRBV5-6	TRBJ2-1	.	.	CASSLMWVRVQDEQFF	TGTGCCAGCAGCTTGATGTGGGTCCGGGTGCAGGATGAGCAGTTCTTC
TRBV5-8	TRBJ2-2	.	once	CASSFRKRSLSGELFF	TGTGCCAGCAGCTTTAGGAAGCGCTCATTATCCGGGGAGCTGTTTTTT
TRBV9	TRBJ1-2	.	.	CASSVGSKGHGYTF	TGTGCCAGCAGCGTAGGTAGTAAGGGACATGGCTACACCTTC
TRBV5-1	TRBJ2-1	.	.	CASSEERSYNEQFF	TGCGCCAGCAGCGAGGAACGCTCCTACAATGAGCAGTTCTTC
TRBV28	TRBJ2-5	TRBD2	.	CASSSSPRLAGGGETQYF	TGTGCCAGCAGTTCTTCCCCTCGACTAGCGGGAGGAGGGGAGACCCAGTACTTC
TRBV2	TRBJ2-7	TRBD1	once	CASSETGVTYEQYF	TGTGCCAGCAGTGAGACAGGGGTTACCTACGAGCAGTACTTC
TRBV15	TRBJ2-2	.	.	CATSRDHLDGELFF	TGTGCCACCAGCAGAGATCATTTGGACGGGGAGCTGTTTTTT